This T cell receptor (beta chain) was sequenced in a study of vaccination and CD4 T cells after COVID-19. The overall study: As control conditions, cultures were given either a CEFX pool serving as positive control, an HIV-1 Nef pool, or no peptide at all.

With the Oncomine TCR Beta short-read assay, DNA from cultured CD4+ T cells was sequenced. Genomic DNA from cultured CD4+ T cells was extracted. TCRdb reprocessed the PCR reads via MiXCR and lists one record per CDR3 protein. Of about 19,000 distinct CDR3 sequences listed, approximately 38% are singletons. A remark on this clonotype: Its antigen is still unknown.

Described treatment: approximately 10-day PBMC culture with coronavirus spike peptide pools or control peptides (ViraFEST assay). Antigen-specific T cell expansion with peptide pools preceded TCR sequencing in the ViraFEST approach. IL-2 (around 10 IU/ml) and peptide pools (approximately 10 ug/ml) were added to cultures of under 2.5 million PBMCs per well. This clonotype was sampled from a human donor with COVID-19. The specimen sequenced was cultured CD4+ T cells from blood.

The CDR3 sequence: CASSEGRIDNSPLHF. The CDR3 nucleotides read TGTGCCAGCAGTGAAGGCAGAATAGATAATTCACCCCTCCACTTT. The chain carries TRBV2 and TRBJ1-6; the D is unclear. Germline V gives CDR1 SNHLY, CDR2 FYNNEI. This CDR3 has 15 residues. With 1 base removed from V and 5 bases from J, the gap between germline ends came to 9 bases.